These 8 T cell receptor beta chains were all obtained from the same sample, sequenced in a study of T cell repertoires in cytomegalovirus infection. Their antigens are not known. One entry per CDR3 protein results from TCRdb running MiXCR on the reads. In the table there are about 740,000 distinct CDR3 sequences, around 35% of which are singletons. Sequenced here: cultured PBMCs, sampled from culture after CMV antigen stimulation. Receptors were obtained from a human donor in good health (CMV status not recorded). Some clones in this sample may be carry-over from other donors' samples.

This clonotype appeared a few times. The V call is TRBV7-2, the J call TRBJ2-5, with TRBD2 identical over 9 bases. Germline values: CDR1 SGHTA, CDR2 FQGNSA. CDR3 length: 12 residues. Unmatched junction bases numbered 4, after V lost 5 bases and J lost 9 bases. The CDR3 bases are TGTGCCAGCAGCCCTAGCGGGGCCGCCCAGTACTTC. Protein sequence: CASSPSGAAQYF.

This clonotype was observed a handful of times. This sequence joins TRBV6-6 and TRBJ2-5; D remains ambiguous. The V end was cut by 7 bases, the J end by 4 bases, with 13 bases between. From germline, CDR1 is MNHNY and CDR2 SVGAGI (reference sequence). The CDR3 extends over 13 amino acids. The CDR3 loop is CASTAARRETQYF. CDR3 DNA: TGTGCCAGCACCGCAGCAAGGAGAGAGACCCAGTACTTC.

The table lists this clonotype with a few counts. This sequence may be a read error, since a much larger clone differs from it by one base. The chain couples TRBV7-2 to TRBJ2-5; 8 nucleotides align to TRBD1. The length of the CDR3 is 14 residues. The V and J ends lost 4 bases and 4 bases, in that order; junction bases with no gene match: 5. Germline CDR1 reads SGHTA; CDR2 reads FQGNSA. Here the CDR3 reads CASSSNRGRETQYF. In DNA form, the CDR3 reads TGTGCCAGCAGCTCAAACAGGGGGAGAGAGACCCAGTACTTC.

The chain employs TRBV3-1 and TRBJ1-2; D perhaps matches TRBD1 (5 bases). This CDR3 region has 16 residues. Per germline, CDR1 LGHDT and CDR2 YNNKEL (reference sequence). The V end lost 0 bases, the J end lost 3 bases, and 14 bases lay between the germline ends. CDR3: CASSQDRAGTYYGYTF. The CDR3 DNA is TGTGCCAGCAGCCAAGATCGGGCAGGGACTTACTATGGCTACACCTTC. The full variable domain, its missing parts supplied by reference TRBV3-1 and TRBJ1-2, is DTAVSQTPKYLVTQMGNDKSIKCEQNLGHDTMYWYKQDSKKFLKIMFSYNNKELIINETVPNRFSPKSPDKAHLNLHINSLELGDSAVYFCASSQDRAGTYYGYTFGSGTRLTVV.

This clonotype appeared a few times. The chain employs TRBV5-5 and TRBJ1-6, with a weak D call TRBD1 (5 bases). Germline V gives CDR1 SGHKS, CDR2 YYEKEE (reference sequence). The CDR3 loop spans 13 amino acids. V gave up 1 base and J gave up 7 bases, with 6 bases separating them. The CDR3 region has the DNA TGTGCCAGCAGCTTGTGGGACAATTCACCCCTCCACTTT. Protein sequence: CASSLWDNSPLHF.

The chain has TRBV19 and TRBJ2-6, with D unclear. This CDR3 region has 15 residues. Per germline, CDR1 LNHDA and CDR2 SQIVND (reference sequence). V gave up 3 bases and J gave up 3 bases, with 9 bases separating them. The CDR3 nucleotides are TGTGCCAGTAGTATTCTGGTGGGTGGGGCCAACGTCCTGACTTTC. It translates to CASSILVGGANVLTF.

The table lists this clonotype with many counts. J is TRBJ2-3 and V is TRBV7-2; 10 nucleotides align to TRBD2. CDR1 and CDR2 from the germline V gene are SGHTA and FQGNSA. V was pared by 5 bases and J by 0 bases, with 2 bases of the junction left unmatched. This CDR3 has 15 amino acids. In DNA, the CDR3 is TGTGCCAGCAGCGAGACTAGCGGGAGCACAGATACGCAGTATTTT. This translates into CASSETSGSTDTQYF.

The sample holds many counts of this clonotype. This rearrangement joins TRBV7-2 to TRBJ2-7; 8 nucleotides agree with TRBD1. The V gene end was trimmed by 6 bases and the J gene end by 1 base; junction bases not matched to a gene: 8. The V gene's germline CDR1 is SGHTA and CDR2 FQGNSA. This CDR3 is 15 amino acids long. The CDR3 DNA sequence: TGTGCCAGCAGACGCGACAGGGGCGAGTCCTACGAGCAGTACTTC. Protein sequence: CASRRDRGESYEQYF.